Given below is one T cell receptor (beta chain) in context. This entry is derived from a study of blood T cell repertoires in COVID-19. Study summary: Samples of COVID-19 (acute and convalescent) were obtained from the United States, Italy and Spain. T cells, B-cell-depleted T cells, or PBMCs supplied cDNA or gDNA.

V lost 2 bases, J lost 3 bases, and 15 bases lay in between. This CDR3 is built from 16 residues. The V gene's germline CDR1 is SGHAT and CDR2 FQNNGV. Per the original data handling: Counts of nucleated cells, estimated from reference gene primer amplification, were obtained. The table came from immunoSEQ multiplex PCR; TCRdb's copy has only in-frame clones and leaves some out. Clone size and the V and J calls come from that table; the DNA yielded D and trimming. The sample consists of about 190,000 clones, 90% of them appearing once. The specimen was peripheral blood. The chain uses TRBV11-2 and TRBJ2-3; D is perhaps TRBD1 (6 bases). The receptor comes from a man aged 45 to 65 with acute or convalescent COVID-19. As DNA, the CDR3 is TGTGCCAGCAGCTTAAGCAGGGGCATTTGGACAGATACGCAGTATTTT. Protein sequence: CASSLSRGIWTDTQYF.